This T cell receptor beta chain was captured in a study of a mutant IDH1 vaccine in newly diagnosed glioma. Study summary: Previous treatment comprised radiotherapy, temozolomide, or both, mostly both.

Per the germline V gene, CDR1 is MNHNS and CDR2 is SASEGT. Germline trimming cut 4 bases from V and 2 bases from J; bases unmatched to any gene: 1. The CDR3 consists of 14 residues. The data were produced by immunoSEQ multiplex PCR, yet TCRdb's version contains in-frame clones alone and is incomplete. Altogether some 51,000 clones are present, just under 80% being singletons, with the ten largest covering roughly 5.2%. Described time point: week 5, during vaccination. Every vaccine dose comprised 300 ug of mutant IDH1 20-mer peptide plus topical imiquimod. Of note for this clone: What it recognizes is unknown.

The material was PBMCs, obtained from a glioma patient whose treatment included an IDH1 peptide vaccine. The V gene is TRBV6-1, the J gene TRBJ2-7, with TRBD2 identical over 11 bases. This receptor was obtained from a man aged 45-65 years with glioma. CDR3 sequence: CASSASGGPYEQYF. The CDR3 DNA reads TGTGCCAGCAGTGCTAGCGGGGGGCCCTACGAGCAGTACTTC.